The clone carrying this TCR beta chain was found many times. These data are taken from a study of T-cell reconstitution after alpha-beta-depleted transplantation in children. The germline gives CDR1 WSHSY, CDR2 SAAADI. Trimming took off 3 bases at V and 2 bases at J, with 5 bases between the two ends. There are 12 residues in the CDR3. Unique molecular identifiers featured in how the TCRbeta library was prepared. TCRdb re-analysed the PCR reads in MiXCR, keeping a single row per CDR3 protein. The sample shows over 200,000 distinct CDR3 sequences, under 9.5% of them seen only once. This TCR was recovered from a human donor who donated a stem cell graft to a child with acute lymphoblastic leukemia. J is TRBJ2-7 and V is TRBV10-2, with D unclear. This specimen was PBMCs from the stem cell graft donor, taken from the stem cell graft. The CDR3 region is CASSDPPYEQYF. The CDR3 coding sequence is TGCGCCAGCAGTGATCCCCCCTACGAGCAGTACTTC.